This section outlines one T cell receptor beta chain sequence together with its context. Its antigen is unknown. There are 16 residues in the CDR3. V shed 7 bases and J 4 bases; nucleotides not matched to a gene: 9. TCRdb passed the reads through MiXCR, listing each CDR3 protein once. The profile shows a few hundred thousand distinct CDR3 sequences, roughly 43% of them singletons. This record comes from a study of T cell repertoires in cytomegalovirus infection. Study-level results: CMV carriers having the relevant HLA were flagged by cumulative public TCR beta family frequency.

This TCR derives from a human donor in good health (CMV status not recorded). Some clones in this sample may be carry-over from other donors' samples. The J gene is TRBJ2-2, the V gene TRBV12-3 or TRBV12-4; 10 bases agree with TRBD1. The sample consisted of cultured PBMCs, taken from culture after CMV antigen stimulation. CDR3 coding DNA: TGTGCCAGCACAGCACCGGGACAGGGGAGCACCGGGGAGCTGTTTTTT. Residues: CASTAPGQGSTGELFF.